This paragraph reports one TCR beta chain. As originally analysed: Nucleated cell counts were estimated from reference gene primer amplification. Measured with immunoSEQ multiplex PCR; TCRdb has only the in-frame clones, and not every one. That table supplies the V and J calls and clone size; D and trimming were determined from the DNA. The data show about 400,000 clones, around 84% seen once. The data are from a study of blood T cell repertoires in COVID-19. The CDR3 runs 14 residues. Trimming left V 6 bases short and J 3 bases short, with 13 bases between. In germline, CDR1 is LNHDA, CDR2 SQIVND (reference sequence).

This clonotype was obtained from a human donor in a cohort sampled during active COVID-19. Sequenced material: peripheral blood. The chain couples TRBV19 to TRBJ2-3; a possible D gene is TRBD1 (6 bases). Written as DNA, the CDR3 is TGTGCCAGTAGGACCACAGGGACGACAGATACGCAGTATTTT. Its protein is CASRTTGTTDTQYF.